This T cell receptor (beta chain) was recovered during a study of immune heterogeneity within non-small cell lung tumors. Germline-derived CDR1 and CDR2 are SGHNT and YYREEE (reference sequence). The CDR3 covers 12 residues. V dropped 7 bases and J dropped 7 bases, with 11 bases sitting between them. As template, the study used bulk tumor genomic DNA at roughly 600 ng per sample. Biopsies that were spaced far apart were taken, several per primary tumor, during surgery. Before undergoing curative surgery, patients had newly diagnosed non-small cell lung cancer that was untreated. This clonotype is medium-sized in the sample. Multiplex PCR amplified the TCR beta CDR3 region. Its first round ran for approximately 10 cycles with 32 V and 13 J primers. In TCRdb, the multiplex PCR reads were re-called with MiXCR into one record per CDR3 protein. The sample lists roughly 8,900 distinct CDR3 sequences, 31% occurring once.

The chain combines TRBV5-4 with TRBJ2-2; TRBD2 might be the D (6 bases). The sample consisted of lung tumor tissue. This TCR came from a man aged 60-69 years with non-small cell lung cancer. This CDR3 reads CASASEVGELFF. The CDR3 nucleotides read TGTGCCAGCGCTAGCGAGGTCGGGGAGCTGTTTTTT. The full variable domain, rest sourced from reference TRBV5-4 and TRBJ2-2, is ETGVTQSPTHLIKTRGQQVTLRCSSQSGHNTVSWYQQALGQGPQFIFQYYREEENGRGNFPPRFSGLQFPNYSSELNVNALELDDSALYLCASASEVGELFFGEGSRLTVL.